This record looks at one T cell receptor beta chain sequence and its context. Measured with immunoSEQ multiplex PCR; TCRdb has only the in-frame clones, and not every one. The table shows 200,000 or so clones, with about 94% occurring only once. The CDR3 is 14 residues long. Germline V gene sequence: CDR1 MNHEY, CDR2 SVGAGI. V was pared by 5 bases and J by 9 bases, with 19 bases between. This sample is part of a study of control samples from healthy donors and cancer patients. The source is a man in his forties or fifties in good health. The sample taken for sequencing was blood. The V and J genes are TRBV6-5 and TRBJ1-1; a possible D gene is TRBD1 (6 bases). This CDR3 reads CASSQPGQTNKAFF. The CDR3 DNA follows: TGTGCCAGCAGTCAGCCAGGACAGACTAATAAAGCTTTCTTT.